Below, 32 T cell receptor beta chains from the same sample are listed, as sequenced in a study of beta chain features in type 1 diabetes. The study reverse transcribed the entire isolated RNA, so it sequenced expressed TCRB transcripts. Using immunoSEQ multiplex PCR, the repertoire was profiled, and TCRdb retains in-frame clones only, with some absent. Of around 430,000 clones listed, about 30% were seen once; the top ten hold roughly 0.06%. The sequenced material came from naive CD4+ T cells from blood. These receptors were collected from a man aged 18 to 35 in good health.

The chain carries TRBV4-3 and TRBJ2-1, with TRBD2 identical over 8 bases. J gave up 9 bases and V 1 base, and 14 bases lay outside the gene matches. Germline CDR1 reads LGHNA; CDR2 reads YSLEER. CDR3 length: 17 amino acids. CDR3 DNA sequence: TGCGCCAGCAGCCAAGGAGCGGGAGTTAACCTACCGCCTGAGCAGTTCTTC. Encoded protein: CASSQGAGVNLPPEQFF.

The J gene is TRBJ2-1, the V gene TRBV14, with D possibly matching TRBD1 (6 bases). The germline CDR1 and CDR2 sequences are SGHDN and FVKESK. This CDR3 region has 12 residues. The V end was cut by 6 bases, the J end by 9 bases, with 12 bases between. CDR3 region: CASRRGTTEQFF. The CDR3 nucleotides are TGTGCCAGCAGGAGGGGGACGACTGAGCAGTTCTTC.

The CDR3 loop reads CASSPVWNYGYTF. The DNA of the CDR3 is TGTGCCAGCAGCCCCGTGTGGAACTATGGCTACACCTTC. The rearrangement joins TRBV7-2 to TRBJ1-2; D uncertain. CDR3 size: 13 residues. CDR1 is SGHTA and CDR2 is FQGNSA in the germline V gene. Trimming stripped 5 bases from V and 2 bases from J, with 9 bases between.

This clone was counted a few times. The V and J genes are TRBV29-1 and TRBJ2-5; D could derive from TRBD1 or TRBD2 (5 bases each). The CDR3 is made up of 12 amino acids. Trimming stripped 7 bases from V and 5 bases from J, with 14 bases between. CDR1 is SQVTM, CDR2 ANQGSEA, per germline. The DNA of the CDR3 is TGCAGCGGTGTTCAGGGCGGGGAGACCCAGTACTTC. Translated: CSGVQGGETQYF. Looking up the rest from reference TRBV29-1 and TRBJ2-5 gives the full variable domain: SAVISQKPSRDICQRGTSLTIQCQVDSQVTMMFWYRQQPGQSLTLIATANQGSEATYESGFVIDKFPISRPNLTFSTLTVSNMSPEDSSIYLCSGVQGGETQYFGPGTRLLVL.

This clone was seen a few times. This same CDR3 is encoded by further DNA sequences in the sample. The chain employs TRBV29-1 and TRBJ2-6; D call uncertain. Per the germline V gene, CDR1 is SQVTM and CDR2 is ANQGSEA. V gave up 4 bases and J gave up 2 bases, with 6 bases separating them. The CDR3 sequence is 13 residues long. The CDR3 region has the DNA TGCAGCGTTGGCGGAACTGGGGCCAACGTCCTGACTTTC. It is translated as CSVGGTGANVLTF.

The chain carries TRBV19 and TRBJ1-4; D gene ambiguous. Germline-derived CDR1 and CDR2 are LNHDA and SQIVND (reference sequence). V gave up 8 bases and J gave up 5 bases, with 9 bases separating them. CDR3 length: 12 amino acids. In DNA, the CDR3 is TGTGCCAGTCGGCAGAGGAATGAAAAACTGTTTTTT. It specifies CASRQRNEKLFF. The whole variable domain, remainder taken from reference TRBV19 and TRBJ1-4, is DGGITQSPKYLFRKEGQNVTLSCEQNLNHDAMYWYRQDPGQGLRLIYYSQIVNDFQKGDIAEGYSVSREKKESFPLTVTSAQKNPTAFYLCASRQRNEKLFFGSGTQLSVL.

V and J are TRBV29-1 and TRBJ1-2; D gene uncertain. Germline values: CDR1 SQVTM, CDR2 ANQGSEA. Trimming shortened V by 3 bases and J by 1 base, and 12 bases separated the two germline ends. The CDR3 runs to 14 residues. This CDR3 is CSVDLVANNYGYTF. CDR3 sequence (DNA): TGCAGCGTTGACCTTGTGGCCAATAACTATGGCTACACCTTC.

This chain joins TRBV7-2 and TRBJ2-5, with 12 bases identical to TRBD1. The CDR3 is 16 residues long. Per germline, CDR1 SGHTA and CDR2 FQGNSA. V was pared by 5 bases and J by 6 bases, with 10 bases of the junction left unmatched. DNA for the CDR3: TGTGCCAGCAGCATTCCCGGGACAGGGGGCAGAAAGACCCAGTACTTC. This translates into CASSIPGTGGRKTQYF.

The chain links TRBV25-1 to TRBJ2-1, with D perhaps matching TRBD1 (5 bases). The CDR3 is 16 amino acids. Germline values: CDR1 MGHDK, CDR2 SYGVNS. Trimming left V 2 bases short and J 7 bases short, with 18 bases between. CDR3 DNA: TGTGCCAGCAGTGAAACGTCGAGGCTAGGGGTGAATGAGCAGTTCTTC. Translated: CASSETSRLGVNEQFF.

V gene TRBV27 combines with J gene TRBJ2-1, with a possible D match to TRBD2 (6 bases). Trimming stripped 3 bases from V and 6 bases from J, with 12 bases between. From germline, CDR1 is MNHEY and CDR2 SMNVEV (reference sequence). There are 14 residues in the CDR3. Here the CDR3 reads CASSFGLRGNEQFF. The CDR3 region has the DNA TGTGCCAGCAGTTTCGGACTAAGGGGCAATGAGCAGTTCTTC.

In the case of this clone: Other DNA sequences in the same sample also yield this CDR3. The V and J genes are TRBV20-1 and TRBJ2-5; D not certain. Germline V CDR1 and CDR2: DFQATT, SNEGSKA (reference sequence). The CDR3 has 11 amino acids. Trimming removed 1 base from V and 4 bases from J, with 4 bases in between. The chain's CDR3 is CSARVLETQYF. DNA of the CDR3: TGCAGTGCTAGAGTCTTAGAGACCCAGTACTTC.

CDR3 DNA: TGCGCCAGCAGCTTCGGGACACTACAAGATACGCAGTATTTT. It codes for CASSFGTLQDTQYF. The rearrangement links TRBV5-1 to TRBJ2-3; a weak D match, TRBD1 (6 bases). The CDR3 is made up of 14 amino acids. V lost 2 bases and J 5 bases, leaving 12 bases between the germline ends. CDR1 is SGHRS, CDR2 YFSETQ, per germline. The variable domain in full, with the rest retrieved from reference TRBV5-1 and TRBJ2-3, is KAGVTQTPRYLIKTRGQQVTLSCSPISGHRSVSWYQQTPGQGLQFLFEYFSETQRNKGNFPGRFSGRQFSNSRSEMNVSTLELGDSALYLCASSFGTLQDTQYFGPGTRLTVL.

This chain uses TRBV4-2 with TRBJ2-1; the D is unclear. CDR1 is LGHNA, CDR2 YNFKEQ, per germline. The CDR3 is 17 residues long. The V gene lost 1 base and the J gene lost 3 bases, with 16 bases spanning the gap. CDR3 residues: CASSQALFASYYNEQFF. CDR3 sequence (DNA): TGTGCCAGCAGCCAAGCCCTATTCGCGTCTTACTACAATGAGCAGTTCTTC.

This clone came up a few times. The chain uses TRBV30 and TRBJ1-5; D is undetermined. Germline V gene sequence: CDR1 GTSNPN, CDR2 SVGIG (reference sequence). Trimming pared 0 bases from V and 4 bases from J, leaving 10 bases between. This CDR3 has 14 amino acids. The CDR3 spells CAWSVATLNQPQHF. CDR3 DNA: TGTGCCTGGAGTGTGGCCACACTGAATCAGCCCCAGCATTTT.

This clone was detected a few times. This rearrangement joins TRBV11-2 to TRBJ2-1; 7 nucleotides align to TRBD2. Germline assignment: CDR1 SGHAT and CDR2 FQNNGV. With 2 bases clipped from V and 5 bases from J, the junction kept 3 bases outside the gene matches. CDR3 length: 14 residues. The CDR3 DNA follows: TGTGCCAGCAGCTTACTTAGCGGGCACAATGAGCAGTTCTTC. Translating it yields CASSLLSGHNEQFF.

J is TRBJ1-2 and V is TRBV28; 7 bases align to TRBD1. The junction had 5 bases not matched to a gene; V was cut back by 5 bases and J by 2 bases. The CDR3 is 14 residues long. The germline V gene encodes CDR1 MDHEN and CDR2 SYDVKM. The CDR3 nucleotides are TGTGCCAGCAGTCTGACAGGGACCAACTATGGCTACACCTTC. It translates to CASSLTGTNYGYTF.

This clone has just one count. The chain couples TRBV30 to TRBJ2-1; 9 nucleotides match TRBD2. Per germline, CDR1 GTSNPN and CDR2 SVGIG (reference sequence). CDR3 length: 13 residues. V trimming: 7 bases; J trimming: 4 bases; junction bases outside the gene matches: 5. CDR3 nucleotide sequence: TGTGCCTATAGCGGGAGCTTGTACAATGAGCAGTTCTTC. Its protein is CAYSGSLYNEQFF.

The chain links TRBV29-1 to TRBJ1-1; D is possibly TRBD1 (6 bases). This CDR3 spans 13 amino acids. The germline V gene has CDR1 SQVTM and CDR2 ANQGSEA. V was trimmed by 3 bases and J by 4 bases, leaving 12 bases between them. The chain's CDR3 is CSVEGGLGTEAFF. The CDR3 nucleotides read TGCAGCGTTGAGGGGGGGCTGGGCACTGAAGCTTTCTTT. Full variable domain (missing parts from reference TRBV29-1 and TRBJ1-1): SAVISQKPSRDICQRGTSLTIQCQVDSQVTMMFWYRQQPGQSLTLIATANQGSEATYESGFVIDKFPISRPNLTFSTLTVSNMSPEDSSIYLCSVEGGLGTEAFFGQGTRLTVV.

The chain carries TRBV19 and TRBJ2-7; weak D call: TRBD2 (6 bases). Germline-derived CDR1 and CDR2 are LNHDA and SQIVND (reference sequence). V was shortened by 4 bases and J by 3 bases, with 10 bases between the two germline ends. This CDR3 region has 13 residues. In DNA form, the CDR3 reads TGTGCCAGTAGTACGGGGACTTTCTACGAGCAGTACTTC. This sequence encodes CASSTGTFYEQYF.

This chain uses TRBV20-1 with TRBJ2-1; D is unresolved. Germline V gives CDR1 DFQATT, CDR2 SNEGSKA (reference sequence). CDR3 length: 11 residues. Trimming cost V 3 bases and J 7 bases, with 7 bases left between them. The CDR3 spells CSASNGNEQFF. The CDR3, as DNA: TGCAGTGCTAGTAACGGAAATGAGCAGTTCTTC.

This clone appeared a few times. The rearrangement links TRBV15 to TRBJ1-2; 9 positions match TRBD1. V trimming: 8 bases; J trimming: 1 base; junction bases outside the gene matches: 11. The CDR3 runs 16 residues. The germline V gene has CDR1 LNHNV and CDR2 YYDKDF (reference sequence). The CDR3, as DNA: TGTGCCACCGTTCCGGGACAGGGACTTCTTAACTATGGCTACACCTTC. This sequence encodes CATVPGQGLLNYGYTF.

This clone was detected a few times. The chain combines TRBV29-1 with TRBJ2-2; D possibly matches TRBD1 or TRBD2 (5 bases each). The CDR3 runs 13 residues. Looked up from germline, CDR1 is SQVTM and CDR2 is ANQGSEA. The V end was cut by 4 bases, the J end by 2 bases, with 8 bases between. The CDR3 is CSVAGQNTGELFF. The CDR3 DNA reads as TGCAGCGTTGCGGGGCAAAACACCGGGGAGCTGTTTTTT.

The CDR3 nucleotides are TGTGCCAGCTCGCCTACTAGCGGGGGCTCCTACGAGCAGTACTTC. Encoded protein: CASSPTSGGSYEQYF. The chain recombines TRBV18 with TRBJ2-7; 11 positions agree with TRBD2. CDR3 length: 15 residues. V dropped 6 bases and J dropped 0; count of bases not matched to a gene: 4. Germline V gives CDR1 KGHSH, CDR2 LQKENI.

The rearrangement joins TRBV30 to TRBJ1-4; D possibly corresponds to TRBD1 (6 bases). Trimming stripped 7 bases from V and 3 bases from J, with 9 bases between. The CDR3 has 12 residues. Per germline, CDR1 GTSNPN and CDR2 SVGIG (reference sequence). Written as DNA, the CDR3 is TGTGCCTTGGACAGTGCTAATGAAAAACTGTTTTTT. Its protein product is CALDSANEKLFF. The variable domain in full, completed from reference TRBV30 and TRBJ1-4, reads SQTIHQWPATLVQPVGSPLSLECTVEGTSNPNLYWYRQAAGRGLQLLFYSVGIGQISSEVPQNLSASRPQDRQFILSSKKLLLSDSGFYLCALDSANEKLFFGSGTQLSVL.

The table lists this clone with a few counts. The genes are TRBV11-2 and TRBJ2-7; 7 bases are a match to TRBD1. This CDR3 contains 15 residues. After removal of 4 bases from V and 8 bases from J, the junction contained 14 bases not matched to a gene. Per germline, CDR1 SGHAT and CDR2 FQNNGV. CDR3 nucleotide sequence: TGTGCCAGCAGCTCCAATTCAGGGGGAGTTACGAAGCAGTACTTC. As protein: CASSSNSGGVTKQYF.

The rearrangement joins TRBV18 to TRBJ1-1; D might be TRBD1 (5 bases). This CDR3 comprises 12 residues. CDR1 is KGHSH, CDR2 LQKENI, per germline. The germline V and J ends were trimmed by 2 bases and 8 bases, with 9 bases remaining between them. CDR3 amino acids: CASSPGRVEAFF. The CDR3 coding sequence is TGTGCCAGCTCACCAGGCAGGGTGGAAGCTTTCTTT.

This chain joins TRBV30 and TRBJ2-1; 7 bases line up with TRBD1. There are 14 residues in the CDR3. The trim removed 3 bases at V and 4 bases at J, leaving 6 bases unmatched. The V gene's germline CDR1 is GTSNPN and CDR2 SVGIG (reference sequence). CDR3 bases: TGTGCCTGGAGGAGGGGACAGAGTTACAATGAGCAGTTCTTC. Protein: CAWRRGQSYNEQFF.

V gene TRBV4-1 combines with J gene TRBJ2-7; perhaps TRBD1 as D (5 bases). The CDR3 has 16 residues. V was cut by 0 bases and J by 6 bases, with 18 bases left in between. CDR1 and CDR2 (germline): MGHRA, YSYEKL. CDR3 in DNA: TGCGCCAGCAGCCAAGATCTTATGGGGCGCAGAGGCGAGCAGTACTTC. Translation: CASSQDLMGRRGEQYF.

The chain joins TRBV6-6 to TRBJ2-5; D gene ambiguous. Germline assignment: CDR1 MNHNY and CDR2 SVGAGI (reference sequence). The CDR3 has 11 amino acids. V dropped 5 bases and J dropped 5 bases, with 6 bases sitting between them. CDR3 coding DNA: TGTGCCAGCAGTCTCGGGGAGACCCAGTACTTC. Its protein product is CASSLGETQYF.

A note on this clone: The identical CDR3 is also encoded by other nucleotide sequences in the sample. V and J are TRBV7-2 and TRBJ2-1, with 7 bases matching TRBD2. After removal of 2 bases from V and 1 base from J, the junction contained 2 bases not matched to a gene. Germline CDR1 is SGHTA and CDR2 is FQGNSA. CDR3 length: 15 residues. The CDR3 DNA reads TGTGCCAGCAGCTTATCGGGAGGTTCCTACAATGAGCAGTTCTTC. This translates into CASSLSGGSYNEQFF.

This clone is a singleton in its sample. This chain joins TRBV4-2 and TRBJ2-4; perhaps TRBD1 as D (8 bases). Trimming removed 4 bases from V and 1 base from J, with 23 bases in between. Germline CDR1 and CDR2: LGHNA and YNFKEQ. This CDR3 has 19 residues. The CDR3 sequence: CASSPRTGRGADAKNIQYF. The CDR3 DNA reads TGTGCCAGCAGCCCCAGGACAGGGAGGGGGGCTGATGCCAAAAACATTCAGTACTTC.

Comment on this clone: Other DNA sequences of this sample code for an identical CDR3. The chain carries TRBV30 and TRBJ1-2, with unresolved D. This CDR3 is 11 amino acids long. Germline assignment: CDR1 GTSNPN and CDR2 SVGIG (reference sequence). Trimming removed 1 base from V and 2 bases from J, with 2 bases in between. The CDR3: CAWSANYGYTF. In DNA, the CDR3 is TGTGCCTGGAGTGCCAACTATGGCTACACCTTC. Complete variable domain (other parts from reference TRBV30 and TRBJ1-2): SQTIHQWPATLVQPVGSPLSLECTVEGTSNPNLYWYRQAAGRGLQLLFYSVGIGQISSEVPQNLSASRPQDRQFILSSKKLLLSDSGFYLCAWSANYGYTFGSGTRLTVV.